Included here is one T cell receptor (beta chain) sequence, with context. Its specificity is not known. The sample originates from a study of identifying expanded T cells in peripheral blood. Findings and limits, study-wide: Variance in clone template counts between roughly 2-week samples significantly increased with total template count across all healthy donors. Differentially abundant clones: about 1.2 between replicates, just under 17 at around 15 days, around 20 at four.

The protocol was immunoSEQ multiplex PCR, while the TCRdb copy is restricted to in-frame clones and leaves out a portion. This table holds tens of thousands of clones, roughly 81% found once. Germline CDR1 MNHEY, CDR2 SVGAGI. The CDR3 runs 13 residues. The V and J ends lost 6 bases and 3 bases respectively, with 8 bases between them. The TCR sequence derives from a person between 18 and 75 years old in good health. Sample: blood. This rearrangement joins TRBV6-5 to TRBJ2-2; D is ambiguous. The CDR3 coding sequence is TGTGCCAGCAGCGTAACAGACACCGGGGAGCTGTTTTTT. It yields the protein CASSVTDTGELFF.